This TCR beta chain was recorded in a study of CD8+CD57+ T cells in acquired aplastic anemia. Regarding the study as a whole: CD8+ Simpson's diversity showed no significant patient-control difference. Over 25 shared CD8+ CDR3s appeared highly expressed within patients' immunodominant clones.

Template material for TCR beta VDJ and CDR3 profiling consisted of genomic DNA. Each CDR3 protein gets one entry after TCRdb re-called the reads with MiXCR. This table has about 180,000 distinct CDR3 sequences, 48% appearing once. Patients picked for sequencing had shown CD8+CD57+ cell expansion detected by flow cytometry. Every patient was diagnosed with severe acquired aplastic anemia. When blood sampling took place, the patients had received no therapy. Germline V gives CDR1 DFQATT, CDR2 SNEGSKA (reference sequence). The CDR3 is made up of 13 amino acids. V lost 6 bases to trimming and J lost 1 base; unmatched junction nucleotides: 5. Of note for this clonotype: Its antigen is currently unknown.

Material for sequencing was sorted CD4+, CD8+, or CD8+CD57+ T cells (not recorded which) from PBMCs. The J gene is TRBJ2-7, the V gene TRBV20-1; 8 nucleotides line up with TRBD1. The clonotype comes from a human donor with aplastic anemia. The CDR3 DNA reads as TGCAGTGCCCGGACAGGGTCATCCTACGAGCAGTACTTC. Residues: CSARTGSSYEQYF.